The 30 T cell receptor beta chains given below trace back to one sample, sequenced in a study of control samples from healthy donors and cancer patients. Profiling relied on immunoSEQ multiplex PCR, and the TCRdb table lists in-frame clones only, not all of them. The top ten clones hold about 1.1% of a sample with about 120,000 clones, approximately 92% of them seen once. Sequencing was performed on PBMCs. These receptors all stem from a woman in her forties or fifties with colorectal cancer.

The gene calls are TRBV6-2 or TRBV6-3 and TRBJ1-2; D gene unclear. The germline V gene encodes CDR1 MNHEY and CDR2 SVGEGT. The CDR3 extends over 14 amino acids. The V end was cut by 0 bases, the J end by 8 bases, with 13 bases between. The CDR3 bases are TGTGCCAGCAGTTACTCGTCTCTGTCGGGCGGCTACACCTTC. This gives the protein CASSYSSLSGGYTF.

In this sample, this clone turned up once. The chain has TRBV20-1 and TRBJ1-2; the D gene is possibly TRBD1 (5 bases). The CDR3 extends over 12 amino acids. The ends were cut back, 3 bases at V and 5 bases at J, with 10 bases in the middle. CDR1 is DFQATT, CDR2 SNEGSKA, per germline (reference sequence). CDR3 sequence: CSASGTSYGYTF. For the CDR3, the DNA is TGCAGTGCTAGTGGGACTTCATATGGCTACACCTTC.

The chain employs TRBV6-5 and TRBJ1-1; no definite D call. The CDR3 has 11 residues. Trimming left V 4 bases short and J 3 bases short, with 3 bases between. CDR1 is MNHEY and CDR2 is SVGAGI in the germline V gene. CDR3 sequence reads: CASSSYTEAFF. CDR3 in DNA: TGTGCCAGCAGTTCTTACACTGAAGCTTTCTTT.

The CDR3 sequence is CASSWGDRPTSYEQYF. In DNA form, the CDR3 reads TGCGCCAGCAGCTGGGGCGACCGGCCGACCTCCTACGAGCAGTACTTC. V gene TRBV5-1 combines with J gene TRBJ2-7; D is possibly TRBD1 (5 bases). This CDR3 is 16 amino acids long. V was shortened by 3 bases and J by 0 bases, with 16 bases between the two germline ends. The germline V gene has CDR1 SGHRS and CDR2 YFSETQ.

CDR3: CASSPTSGMETQYF. The CDR3 DNA sequence: TGTGCCAGCAGCCCGACTAGCGGGATGGAGACCCAGTACTTC. The J gene is TRBJ2-5, the V gene TRBV11-2; 11 bases are shared with TRBD2. This CDR3 has 14 residues. Trimming removed 5 bases from V and 5 bases from J; junction bases left unmatched: 4. Germline CDR1 reads SGHAT; CDR2 reads FQNNGV.

The CDR3: CASSPLYSLTDTQYF. Here the CDR3 DNA reads TGTGCCAGCAGCCCCCTGTACAGCCTCACAGATACGCAGTATTTT. This chain uses TRBV9 with TRBJ2-3; D uncertain. Trimming cost V 4 bases and J 2 bases, with 14 bases left between them. CDR3 length equals 15 residues. Germline CDR1 is SGDLS and CDR2 is YYNGEE. Variable domain in full (rest from reference TRBV9 and TRBJ2-3): DSGVTQTPKHLITATGQRVTLRCSPRSGDLSVYWYQQSLDQGLQFLIQYYNGEERAKGNILERFSAQQFPDLHSELNLSSLELGDSALYFCASSPLYSLTDTQYFGPGTRLTVL.

V is TRBV28 and J is TRBJ1-1; D uncertain. This CDR3 spans 15 amino acids. V lost 3 bases to trimming and J lost 1 base, with 12 bases between them. Germline CDR1 reads MDHEN; CDR2 reads SYDVKM. CDR3: CASSFPRTSNTEAFF. The CDR3 nucleotides read TGTGCCAGCAGTTTTCCGCGGACCTCGAACACTGAAGCTTTCTTT.

This chain joins TRBV10-3 and TRBJ2-5, with D possibly being TRBD2 (6 bases). Germline V gene data show CDR1 as ENHRY and CDR2 as SYGVKD. This CDR3 contains 14 residues. Trimming took off 6 bases at V and 3 bases at J, with 14 bases between the two ends. CDR3 nucleotides: TGTGCCATCAGGGACCGGGACTTCGAAGAGACCCAGTACTTC. Its translation: CAIRDRDFEETQYF.

A few counts support this clone. The rearrangement links TRBV6-5 to TRBJ2-2; TRBD2 matches at 8 bases. Germline V CDR1 and CDR2: MNHEY, SVGAGI. V gave up 3 bases and J gave up 4 bases; unmatched junction bases: 4. CDR3 length: 15 residues. CDR3 sequence (DNA): TGTGCCAGCAGTTATGTAGGGACTAGCACCGGGGAGCTGTTTTTT. Amino acid sequence: CASSYVGTSTGELFF.

The V call is TRBV27, the J call TRBJ1-5, with a weak D call TRBD1 (5 bases). Germline assignment: CDR1 MNHEY and CDR2 SMNVEV (reference sequence). V lost 6 bases to trimming and J lost 0 bases, with 15 bases between them. This CDR3 comprises 16 residues. This CDR3 reads CASSPRGEISNQPQHF. For the CDR3, the DNA is TGTGCCAGCAGCCCTCGGGGGGAGATTAGCAATCAGCCCCAGCATTTT.

This chain links TRBV28 with TRBJ1-5; D not certain. The CDR3 covers 15 residues. With 1 base removed from V and 0 bases from J, the gap between germline ends came to 7 bases. CDR1 is MDHEN and CDR2 is SYDVKM in the germline V gene. The CDR3 coding sequence is TGTGCCAGCAGTTTATTGGGTTATAGCAATCAGCCCCAGCATTTT. This codes for CASSLLGYSNQPQHF.

This sequence joins TRBV30 and TRBJ1-2, with no clear D. Germline loops: CDR1 GTSNPN, CDR2 SVGIG (reference sequence). The CDR3 loop spans 12 amino acids. Trimming removed 4 bases at V and 5 bases at J, with 11 bases between. The CDR3 region has the DNA TGTGCCTGGACCCTAACCGGTTATGGCTACACCTTC. Its translation is CAWTLTGYGYTF.

The rearrangement links TRBV5-6 to TRBJ1-2; D call uncertain. V lost 2 bases, J lost 0 bases, and 11 bases lay in between. The CDR3 is made up of 15 amino acids. CDR1 is SGHDT, CDR2 YYEEEE, per germline. In DNA, the CDR3 is TGTGCCAGCAGCTTCAGGCAGATATCTAACTATGGCTACACCTTC. Protein product: CASSFRQISNYGYTF.

This clone was seen a single time. The V and J genes are TRBV28 and TRBJ2-3; the D is unclear. The V and J ends lost 7 bases and 5 bases respectively, with 19 bases between them. The CDR3 is made up of 15 amino acids. Germline V gene sequence: CDR1 MDHEN, CDR2 SYDVKM. The CDR3 DNA reads as TGTGCCAGCACCATGCTACTCAGAAGCCGAGATACGCAGTATTTT. This translates into CASTMLLRSRDTQYF.

The rearrangement uses TRBV2 and TRBJ1-4; D is unclear. Germline CDR1 reads SNHLY; CDR2 reads FYNNEI. V lost 5 bases and J lost 9, with 13 bases in between. This CDR3 is built from 13 residues. The CDR3 region is CASSREGGKKLFF. The DNA for the CDR3 is TGTGCCAGCAGTAGGGAGGGAGGTAAAAAACTGTTTTTT.

This sequence joins TRBV5-6 and TRBJ2-3; 9 nucleotides agree with TRBD1. Germline V gene data show CDR1 as SGHDT and CDR2 as YYEEEE. CDR3 length equals 15 residues. After removal of 3 bases from V and 1 base from J, the junction contained 3 bases not matched to a gene. CDR3 in DNA: TGTGCCAGCAGCTACGGACAGGGGCGCACAGATACGCAGTATTTT. Translated, it gives CASSYGQGRTDTQYF.

V is TRBV10-3 and J is TRBJ1-1, with D possibly TRBD1 on 6 matching bases. The germline V gene encodes CDR1 ENHRY and CDR2 SYGVKD. The germline V and J ends were trimmed by 3 bases and 5 bases, with 13 bases remaining between them. This CDR3 comprises 14 residues. The CDR3 DNA follows: TGTGCCATCAGTGACCCCAGGGGCCTAACTGAAGCTTTCTTT. Its protein is CAISDPRGLTEAFF.

This clone has just a few counts. The CDR3 DNA sequence: TGTGCCATCAGTGAGTCGCGACTAGCGGGGCCCTACAATGAGCAGTTCTTC. It translates to CAISESRLAGPYNEQFF. The rearrangement uses TRBV10-3 and TRBJ2-1, with 11 bases that match TRBD2. V shed 0 bases and J 2 bases; nucleotides not matched to a gene: 3. From germline, CDR1 is ENHRY and CDR2 SYGVKD. CDR3 length: 17 amino acids.

The rearrangement links TRBV19 to TRBJ1-5; TRBD1 agrees at 8 bases. J was trimmed by 5 bases and V by 5 bases; bases with no gene match: 2. This CDR3 comprises 13 residues. CDR1 is LNHDA, CDR2 SQIVND, per germline (reference sequence). In DNA form, the CDR3 reads TGTGCCAGTAGTCCGGACAGGGATCAGCCCCAGCATTTT. Translated, it gives CASSPDRDQPQHF.

This clone was observed a handful of times. This rearrangement joins TRBV30 to TRBJ1-5; tentative D call: TRBD1 (5 bases). The CDR3 is 13 residues long. CDR1 is GTSNPN and CDR2 is SVGIG in the germline V gene (reference sequence). Trimming cost V 1 base and J 5 bases, with 9 bases left between them. The CDR3 region is CAWSGEGDQPQHF. CDR3 in DNA: TGTGCCTGGAGTGGGGAAGGGGATCAGCCCCAGCATTTT.

This clone was observed a few times. The rearrangement uses TRBV7-2 and TRBJ2-6; D call uncertain. This CDR3 has 14 amino acids. V was cut by 5 bases and J by 1 base, with 6 bases left in between. CDR1 SGHTA and CDR2 FQGNSA come from the germline V gene. In DNA form, the CDR3 reads TGTGCCAGCAGCGTGAAGTCTGGGGCCAACGTCCTGACTTTC. This sequence encodes CASSVKSGANVLTF.

Only one count was recorded for this clone. In the same sample, other DNA sequences code for this CDR3. The CDR3 sequence is CASSLEGETQYF. The CDR3 region has the DNA TGCGCCAGCAGCTTGGAGGGAGAGACCCAGTACTTC. The genes are TRBV5-1 and TRBJ2-5; D gene ambiguous. Trimming took 0 bases from V and 4 from J, leaving 4 bases between them. Germline V gives CDR1 SGHRS, CDR2 YFSETQ. This CDR3 has 12 residues.

Here the CDR3 reads CATKLAVGADTQYF. CDR3 nucleotides: TGTGCCACTAAACTAGCGGTGGGGGCAGATACGCAGTATTTT. The chain recombines TRBV10-3 with TRBJ2-3; 8 bases are a match to TRBD2. CDR1 is ENHRY, CDR2 SYGVKD, per germline. The V and J ends lost 10 bases and 4 bases, in that order; junction bases with no gene match: 10. There are 14 residues in the CDR3.

The chain couples TRBV9 to TRBJ2-2; D is unclear. This CDR3 contains 14 residues. Germline CDR1 SGDLS, CDR2 YYNGEE. Deletions cut 4 bases from V and 7 bases from J, with 14 bases between. The CDR3 here is CASSQNSGVGELFF. DNA of the CDR3: TGTGCCAGCAGCCAGAACTCCGGAGTCGGGGAGCTGTTTTTT.

V usage is TRBV28 and J usage is TRBJ1-2, with 8 nucleotides matching TRBD1. V was clipped by 6 bases and J by 11 bases; unmatched bases: 17. The CDR3 contains 15 residues. Germline lookup yields CDR1 MDHEN and CDR2 SYDVKM. The CDR3 DNA reads TGTGCCAGCAGCACCCTAATCGGGACAGGTGACCCTTACACCTTC. Its protein is CASSTLIGTGDPYTF.

This chain joins TRBV19 and TRBJ2-6, with D possibly being TRBD1 (5 bases). The germline V gene encodes CDR1 LNHDA and CDR2 SQIVND (reference sequence). V shed 4 bases and J shed 0 bases, with 7 bases lying between them. CDR3 length: 15 amino acids. Here the CDR3 DNA reads TGTGCCAGTAGTACAGGACACTCTGGGGCCAACGTCCTGACTTTC. Encoded protein: CASSTGHSGANVLTF.

The rearrangement joins TRBV3-1 (or the pseudogene TRBV3-2) to TRBJ1-2; D unresolved. CDR3 length equals 14 residues. V lost 0 bases and J lost 3, with 8 bases in between. CDR1 and CDR2 (germline): LGHDT, YNNKEL (reference sequence). The CDR3 loop is CASSQDRTDYGYTF. In nucleotides, the CDR3 is TGTGCCAGCAGCCAAGACCGGACGGACTATGGCTACACCTTC.

This clone was seen more than once but under ten times. The chain carries TRBV2 and TRBJ1-5; the D is unclear. The CDR3 has 14 residues. CDR1 SNHLY and CDR2 FYNNEI come from the germline V gene. Trimming pared 7 bases from V and 2 bases from J, leaving 12 bases between. The CDR3 sequence is CASKQDRGNQPQHF. Here the CDR3 DNA reads TGTGCCAGCAAACAAGATCGGGGCAATCAGCCCCAGCATTTT.

This clone has a single count. This chain connects TRBV12-3 or TRBV12-4 to TRBJ1-1; D is ambiguous. Between the trimmed V and J ends, which lost 2 bases and 1 base, there was a span of 5 bases. This CDR3 is built from 13 residues. Here the CDR3 DNA reads TGTGCCAGCAGTTTATGGTGGAACACTGAAGCTTTCTTT. This encodes CASSLWWNTEAFF.

This chain connects TRBV7-2 to TRBJ1-1; D uncertain. This CDR3 has 14 residues. Germline CDR1 is SGHTA and CDR2 is FQGNSA. Trimming pared 5 bases from V and 4 bases from J, leaving 14 bases between. CDR3 sequence reads: CASSREPLSTEAFF. DNA of the CDR3: TGTGCCAGCAGCCGCGAGCCTCTTAGCACTGAAGCTTTCTTT.